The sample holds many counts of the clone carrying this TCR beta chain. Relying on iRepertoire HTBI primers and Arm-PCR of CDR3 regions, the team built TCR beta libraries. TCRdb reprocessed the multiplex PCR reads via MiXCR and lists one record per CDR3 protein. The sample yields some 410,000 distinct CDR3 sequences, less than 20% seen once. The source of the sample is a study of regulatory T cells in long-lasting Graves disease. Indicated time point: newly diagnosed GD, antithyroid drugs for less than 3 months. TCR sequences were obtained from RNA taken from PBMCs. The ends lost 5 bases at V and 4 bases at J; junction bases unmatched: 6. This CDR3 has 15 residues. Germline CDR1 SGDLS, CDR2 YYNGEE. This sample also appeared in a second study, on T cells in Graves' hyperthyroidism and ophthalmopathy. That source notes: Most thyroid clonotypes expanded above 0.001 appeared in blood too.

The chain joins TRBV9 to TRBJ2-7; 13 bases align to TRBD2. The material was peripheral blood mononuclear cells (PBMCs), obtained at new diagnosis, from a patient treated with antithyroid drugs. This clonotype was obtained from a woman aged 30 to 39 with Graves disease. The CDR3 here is CASSAGTSGTYEQYF. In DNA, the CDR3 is TGTGCCAGCAGTGCCGGGACTAGCGGGACTTACGAGCAGTACTTC.